One T cell receptor (beta chain) is described in this entry. This sample is part of a study of T cells in Graves' hyperthyroidism and ophthalmopathy. Fresh peripheral blood, 8 to 10 ml of it, supplied the PBMCs. Amplified regions were TCR beta CDR3 sequences from RNA transcripts. Researchers ran a first-round RT-PCR on the TCR CDR3 using the HTBI primer set. One entry per CDR3 protein results from TCRdb running MiXCR on the multiplex PCR reads. Here the sample spans 450,000 to 600,000 distinct CDR3 sequences, 13% to 15% being singletons. Trimming cost V 0 bases and J 7 bases, with 4 bases left between them. Germline V gene sequence: CDR1 DFQATT, CDR2 SNEGSKA (reference sequence). The CDR3 is 11 amino acids.

Sample: blood. The V call is TRBV20-1, the J call TRBJ1-5; no firm D call. The receptor was isolated from a woman between 35 and 50 years old with Graves' hyperthyroidism. The CDR3 coding sequence is TGCAGTGCTAGAGAAGGGCAGCCCCAGCATTTT. This codes for CSAREGQPQHF.